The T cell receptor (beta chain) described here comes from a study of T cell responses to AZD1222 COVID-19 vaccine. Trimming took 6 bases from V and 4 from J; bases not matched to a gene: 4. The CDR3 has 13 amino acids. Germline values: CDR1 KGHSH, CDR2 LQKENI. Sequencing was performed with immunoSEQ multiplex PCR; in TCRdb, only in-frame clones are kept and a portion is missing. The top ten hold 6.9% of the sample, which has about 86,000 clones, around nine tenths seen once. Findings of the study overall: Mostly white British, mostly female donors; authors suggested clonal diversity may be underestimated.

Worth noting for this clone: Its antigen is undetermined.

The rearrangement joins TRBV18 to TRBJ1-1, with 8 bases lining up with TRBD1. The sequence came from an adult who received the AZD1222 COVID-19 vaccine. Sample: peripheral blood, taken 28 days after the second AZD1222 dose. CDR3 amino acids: CASSQGAGTEAFF. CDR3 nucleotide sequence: TGTGCCAGCTCCCAGGGGGCGGGCACTGAAGCTTTCTTT.